The clone carrying this T cell receptor beta chain was found once. The antigen is undetermined. CDR3 length equals 15 residues. J lost 3 bases, V lost 3 bases, and 5 bases had no gene match. Per the germline V gene, CDR1 is GTSNPN and CDR2 is SVGIG (reference sequence). PCR involved 60 Vbeta and 13 Jbeta primers. The method was immunoSEQ multiplex PCR; TCRdb's version includes in-frame clones alone and lacks a portion of them. The profile covers under 200,000 clones, with approximately 86% appearing a single time and 0.9% to 1.2% taken by the ten largest. This entry is derived from a study of cytomegalovirus exposure and HLA in healthy donors. Points from the study as a whole: In vitro confirmation showed a few CMV-associated chains to be CMV antigen specific.

V usage is TRBV30 and J usage is TRBJ1-6, with 7 bases fitting TRBD1. This receptor was taken from a boy between 2 and 15 years old in good health and CMV-seronegative. The sequenced material came from PBMCs. CDR3 loop: CAWRTGTVYNSPLHF. In DNA, the CDR3 is TGTGCCTGGAGAACCGGGACAGTCTATAATTCACCCCTCCACTTT. The entire variable domain, with the rest obtained from reference TRBV30 and TRBJ1-6, is as follows: SQTIHQWPATLVQPVGSPLSLECTVEGTSNPNLYWYRQAAGRGLQLLFYSVGIGQISSEVPQNLSASRPQDRQFILSSKKLLLSDSGFYLCAWRTGTVYNSPLHFGNGTRLTVT.